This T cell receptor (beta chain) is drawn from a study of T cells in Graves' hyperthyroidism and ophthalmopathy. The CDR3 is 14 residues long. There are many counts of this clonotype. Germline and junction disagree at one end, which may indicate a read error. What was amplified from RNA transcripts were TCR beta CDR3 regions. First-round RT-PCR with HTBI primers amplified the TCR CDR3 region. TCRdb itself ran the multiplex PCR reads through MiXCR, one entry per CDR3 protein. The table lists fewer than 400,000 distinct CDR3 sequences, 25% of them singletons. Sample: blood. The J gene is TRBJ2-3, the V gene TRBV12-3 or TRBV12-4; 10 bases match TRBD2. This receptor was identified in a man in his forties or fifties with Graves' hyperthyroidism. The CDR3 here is CASSLAGDTDTQYF. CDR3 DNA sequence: TGTGCCAGCAGTCTAGCGGGGGACACAGATACGCAGTATTTT.